Sequencing of this TCR beta chain was carried out in a study of vaccination and CD4 T cells after COVID-19. Sequencing of cultured CD4+ T cell DNA used the Oncomine TCR Beta short-read assay. TCRdb re-called the PCR reads through MiXCR, storing one row per CDR3 protein. The repertoire holds about 15,000 distinct CDR3 sequences, more than 40% seen once, with approximately 6% in the top ten. Regarding treatment: roughly ten-day PBMC culture with coronavirus spike peptide pools or control peptides (ViraFEST assay). Via ViraFEST, peptide pools expanded antigen-specific T cells before TCR sequencing. Worth noting for this clonotype: Its target is not known.

Points from the study as a whole: Only after vaccination were a median roughly 86% of convalescents' reactive clones seen.

CDR3 length: 14 amino acids. CDR1 is SGHNT and CDR2 is YENEEA in the germline V gene. V trimming: 3 bases; J trimming: 8 bases; junction bases outside the gene matches: 9. This receptor was identified in a human donor who had recovered from COVID-19. The chain uses TRBV11-3 and TRBJ1-1; 7 bases are shared with TRBD1. This specimen was CD4+ T cells from blood, cultured in vitro, taken before SARS-CoV-2 vaccination. For the CDR3, the DNA is TGTGCCAGCAGCTTCCGGGACAGCTTGGTGGAAGCTTTCTTT. It codes for CASSFRDSLVEAFF.